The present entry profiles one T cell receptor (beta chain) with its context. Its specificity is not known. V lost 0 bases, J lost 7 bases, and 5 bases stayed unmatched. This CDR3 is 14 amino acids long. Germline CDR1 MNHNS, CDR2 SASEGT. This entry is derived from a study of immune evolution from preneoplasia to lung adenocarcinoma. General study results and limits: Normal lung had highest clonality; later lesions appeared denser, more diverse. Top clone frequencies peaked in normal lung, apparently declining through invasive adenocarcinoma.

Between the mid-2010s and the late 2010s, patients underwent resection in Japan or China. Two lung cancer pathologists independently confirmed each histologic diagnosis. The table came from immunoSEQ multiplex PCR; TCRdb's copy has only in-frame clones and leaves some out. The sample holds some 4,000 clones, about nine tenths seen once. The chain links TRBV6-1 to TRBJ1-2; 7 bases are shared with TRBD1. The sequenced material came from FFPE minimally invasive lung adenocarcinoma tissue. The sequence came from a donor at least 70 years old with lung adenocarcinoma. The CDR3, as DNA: TGTGCCAGCAGTGAAGCGCTAGGGGGCTTTGGCTACACCTTC. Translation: CASSEALGGFGYTF.